These T cell receptor beta chains were read from a single sample in a study of blood T cell repertoires in COVID-19. This table comes from immunoSEQ multiplex PCR, and its TCRdb copy is limited to in-frame clones, with some not included. The sample consists of some 150,000 clones, 85% to 90% of them appearing once. The source material was peripheral blood. The receptor set was obtained from a woman aged 55-70 years with acute or convalescent COVID-19. The CDR3 runs from the conserved cysteine through the conserved F or W. A D gene is named only where the DNA matches it firmly. Not all rows give a size; the values are once, few, many and, for expanded clones, a class.

size | J | D | V | CDR3 | DNA
. | TRBJ2-1 | TRBD2 | TRBV11-2 | CASSSRTSGSYNEQFF | TGTGCCAGCAGCTCTAGGACTAGCGGGTCCTACAATGAGCAGTTCTTC
. | TRBJ1-2 | . | TRBV6-1 | CASSEGRWGYTF | TGTGCCAGCAGTGAAGGGAGATGGGGCTACACCTTC
. | TRBJ2-2 | . | TRBV18 | CASSQQQANTGELFF | TGTGCCAGCTCACAACAACAGGCGAACACCGGGGAGCTGTTTTTT
once | TRBJ1-4 | . | TRBV2 | CASRATANNEKLFF | TGTGCCAGCAGGGCCACAGCTAATAATGAAAAACTGTTTTTT
. | TRBJ2-7 | . | TRBV7-8 | CASSQTDSYYEQYF | TGTGCCAGCAGCCAAACCGACAGTTACTACGAGCAGTACTTC
once | TRBJ1-1 | . | TRBV5-1 | CASSFSVLNTEAFF | TGCGCCAGCAGCTTCTCGGTGTTGAACACTGAAGCTTTCTTT
. | TRBJ1-1 | TRBD1 | TRBV9 | CASSRTGAVTEAFF | TGTGCCAGCAGCCGGACAGGGGCTGTCACTGAAGCTTTCTTT
. | TRBJ2-5 | TRBD2 | TRBV18 | CASSPKLAGLQETQYF | TGTGCCAGCTCCCCGAAACTAGCGGGGCTTCAAGAGACCCAGTACTTC
. | TRBJ2-2 | TRBD2 | TRBV13 | CASSPRTSGGVNTGELFF | TGTGCCAGCAGCCCCCGGACTAGCGGGGGGGTGAACACCGGGGAGCTGTTTTTT
. | TRBJ2-3 | TRBD2 | TRBV20-1 | CSASPGGASDTQYF | TGCAGTGCTAGTCCCGGGGGGGCCTCAGATACGCAGTATTTT
. | TRBJ1-1 | . | TRBV7-3 | CASSAQEDTEAFF | TGTGCCAGCAGCGCCCAGGAAGACACTGAAGCTTTCTTT
. | TRBJ1-6 | . | TRBV7-2 | CASSLDPVGSYNSPLHF | TGTGCCAGCAGCCTAGATCCTGTCGGGTCCTATAATTCACCCCTCCACTTT
. | TRBJ1-5 | . | TRBV7-8 | CASSRTGREAQPQHF | TGTGCCAGCAGCCGTACCGGCAGGGAGGCTCAGCCCCAGCATTTT
. | TRBJ2-3 | TRBD2 | TRBV24-1 | CATSPHSAGIRTDTQYF | TGTGCCACCAGCCCTCACTCAGCGGGGATCCGCACAGATACGCAGTATTTT
. | TRBJ2-7 | TRBD1 | TRBV6-2/TRBV6-3 | CASSRDSNYEQYF | TGTGCCAGCAGCCGGGACAGTAACTACGAGCAGTACTTC
. | TRBJ1-1 | TRBD1 | TRBV12-3/TRBV12-4 | CASSRTGGTEAFF | TGTGCCAGCAGTCGGACAGGCGGGACTGAAGCTTTCTTT
. | TRBJ1-2 | . | TRBV29-1 | CSVLDNNYGYTF | TGCAGCGTCCTGGACAACAACTATGGCTACACCTTC
. | TRBJ1-4 | . | TRBV18 | CASSPQGIGEKLFF | TGTGCCAGCTCACCACAGGGGATTGGAGAAAAACTGTTTTTT
. | TRBJ1-5 | . | TRBV28 | CASSSGGSHQPQHF | TGTGCCAGCAGTTCGGGGGGCAGTCATCAGCCCCAGCATTTT
once | TRBJ2-3 | TRBD1 | TRBV6-5 | CASRRTGGNTDTQYF | TGTGCCAGCAGGCGGACAGGGGGCAACACAGATACGCAGTATTTT
. | TRBJ2-5 | . | TRBV4-3 | CASSQWGGGQETQYF | TGCGCCAGCAGCCAATGGGGGGGCGGCCAAGAGACCCAGTACTTC
. | TRBJ2-1 | TRBD2 | TRBV9 | CASSVASGGYNEQFF | TGTGCCAGCAGCGTAGCTAGCGGGGGTTACAATGAGCAGTTCTTC
. | TRBJ1-1 | . | TRBV7-2 | CASSQGGLGTEAFF | TGTGCCAGCAGCCAGGGAGGGTTGGGTACTGAAGCTTTCTTT
. | TRBJ2-3 | TRBD1 | TRBV30 | CAWSETGTGDTQYF | TGTGCCTGGAGCGAGACAGGGACAGGGGATACGCAGTATTTT
. | TRBJ2-5 | . | TRBV27 | CASSLHGAASQETQYF | TGTGCCAGCAGTTTACACGGCGCAGCGTCCCAAGAGACCCAGTACTTC
. | TRBJ1-2 | TRBD1 | TRBV7-8 | CASSFGSGGARGYTF | TGTGCCAGCAGCTTTGGGTCAGGGGGCGCGCGGGGCTACACCTTC
few | TRBJ2-7 | . | TRBV18 | CASSSEAWVFHEQYF | TGTGCCAGCTCATCAGAGGCCTGGGTCTTCCACGAGCAGTACTTC
few | TRBJ2-1 | . | TRBV7-3 | CASSLAGARIDEQFF | TGTGCCAGCAGCTTAGCGGGGGCCCGGATCGATGAGCAGTTCTTC
. | TRBJ1-2 | . | TRBV4-2 | CASSHLSSLMNGYTF | TGTGCCAGCAGCCACCTCAGTAGCCTGATGAATGGCTACACCTTC
. | TRBJ1-4 | TRBD1 | TRBV19 | CASSMGQGREKLFF | TGTGCCAGTAGTATGGGACAGGGCCGCGAAAAACTGTTTTTT
. | TRBJ1-6 | . | TRBV10-3 | CAISARGPDSPLHF | TGTGCCATCAGTGCGAGAGGGCCAGACTCACCCCTCCACTTT
once | TRBJ2-7 | TRBD1 | TRBV5-6 | CASSLALGTGGYEQYF | TGTGCCAGCAGCTTGGCACTAGGGACAGGGGGCTACGAGCAGTACTTC
. | TRBJ2-2 | TRBD2 | TRBV24-1 | CATSVAGFTGELFF | TGTGCCACCAGTGTAGCGGGTTTTACCGGGGAGCTGTTTTTT
. | TRBJ2-4 | . | TRBV2 | CASSATGAKNIQYF | TGTGCCAGCAGTGCGACAGGAGCCAAAAACATTCAGTACTTC
. | TRBJ2-2 | TRBD2 | TRBV2 | CASTGGTSGGKTGELFF | TGTGCCAGCACCGGAGGGACTAGCGGGGGGAAAACCGGGGAGCTGTTTTTT
. | TRBJ1-2 | TRBD1 | TRBV18 | CASSPDRGDLYGYTF | TGTGCCAGCTCACCCGACAGGGGCGACCTCTATGGCTACACCTTC
. | TRBJ2-5 | TRBD2 | TRBV6-5 | CASSYIGLEEQTQYF | TGTGCCAGCAGTTACATAGGACTAGAGGAGCAGACCCAGTACTTC
. | TRBJ2-3 | TRBD2 | TRBV5-8 | CASSLQTNSGGDTQYF | TGTGCCAGCAGCCTACAGACCAATTCGGGAGGAGATACGCAGTATTTT
. | TRBJ2-7 | . | TRBV28 | CASFPTGELPYEQYF | TGTGCCAGCTTCCCGACGGGGGAGTTGCCCTACGAGCAGTACTTC
. | TRBJ1-3 | . | TRBV9 | CASSVDGVSGNTIYF | TGTGCCAGCAGCGTAGACGGGGTCTCTGGAAACACCATATATTTT
. | TRBJ1-6 | TRBD1 | TRBV5-1 | CASSLGGDRNSPLHF | TGCGCCAGCAGCTTGGGGGGGGACAGGAATTCACCCCTCCACTTT
once | TRBJ1-5 | TRBD1 | TRBV7-6 | CASSSRTGSNQPQHF | TGTGCCAGCAGCTCCCGGACAGGGAGCAATCAGCCCCAGCATTTT
. | TRBJ2-5 | . | TRBV19 | CASSILAQETQYF | TGTGCCAGTAGTATCCTAGCTCAAGAGACCCAGTACTTC
. | TRBJ1-2 | . | TRBV30 | CAWSTGDDGYTF | TGTGCCTGGAGCACGGGGGACGATGGCTACACCTTC
. | TRBJ2-1 | TRBD2 | TRBV5-6 | CASTKFERRGIEQFF | TGTGCCAGCACCAAGTTTGAGAGGCGGGGGATTGAGCAGTTCTTC
. | TRBJ1-1 | . | TRBV5-4 | CASRGGMNTEAFF | TGTGCCAGCCGCGGGGGCATGAACACTGAAGCTTTCTTT
. | TRBJ2-7 | TRBD1 | TRBV4-3 | CASSQDTGQGTISYEQYF | TGCGCCAGCAGCCAAGATACCGGACAGGGGACTATCTCCTACGAGCAGTACTTC
. | TRBJ2-7 | . | TRBV14 | CASSQASDYEQYF | TGTGCCAGCAGCCAAGCGTCAGATTACGAGCAGTACTTC
. | TRBJ1-1 | . | TRBV7-6 | CASSGGRKNTEAFF | TGTGCCAGCAGCGGTGGGAGGAAGAACACTGAAGCTTTCTTT
. | TRBJ1-1 | TRBD1 | TRBV6-5 | CASSPDRAVRTEAFF | TGTGCCAGCAGTCCGGACAGGGCGGTGAGGACTGAAGCTTTCTTT
. | TRBJ1-2 | TRBD1 | TRBV9 | CASSDGTGDYGYTF | TGTGCCAGCAGCGACGGGACAGGGGACTATGGCTACACCTTC
few | TRBJ1-2 | . | TRBV2 | CASSAGTSYGYTF | TGTGCCAGCAGTGCCGGGACTTCTTATGGCTACACCTTC
. | TRBJ1-5 | . | TRBV2 | CASSPDRSYQPQHF | TGTGCCAGCAGCCCGGACAGATCCTATCAGCCCCAGCATTTT